A selection of T cell receptor beta chains follows, all from one sample in a study of blood T cells in healthy people across ages. Using its own MiXCR run on the 5' RACE reads, TCRdb lists one record per CDR3 protein. This table holds more than 1,400,000 distinct CDR3 sequences, approximately 40% found once. Sample: blood. The receptors derive from a woman between 18 and 29 years old in good health. Both conserved end residues are part of each CDR3. A D gene is named only where the DNA matches it firmly. Some rows have no size entry. The others give once, few or many, or a class for an expanded clone.

D | J | size | V | CDR3 | DNA
NA | TRBJ2-1 | few | TRBV21-1 | CASSTGLVQFF | TGTGCCAGCAGCACCGGACTTGTGCAGTTCTTC
TRBD1 | TRBJ1-2 | few | TRBV9 | CASSFDAGTVGYTF | TGTGCCAGCAGCTTCGACGCCGGGACAGTTGGCTACACCTTC
NA | TRBJ2-1 | NA | TRBV4-1 | CASSQGDRNYNEQFF | TGCGCCAGCAGCCAAGGAGACAGGAACTACAATGAGCAGTTCTTC
NA | TRBJ1-1 | few | TRBV9 | CASSVVDRTEAFF | TGTGCCAGCAGCGTAGTTGACAGGACTGAAGCTTTCTTT
TRBD2 | TRBJ2-1 | NA | TRBV20-1 | CSARDITGGNYNEQFF | TGCAGTGCTAGAGATATTACGGGAGGGAACTACAATGAGCAGTTCTTC
TRBD1 | TRBJ1-6 | NA | TRBV2 | CASRWGQGDNSPPHF | TGTGCCAGCAGATGGGGACAGGGAGATAATTCACCCCCCCACTTT
TRBD1 | TRBJ2-1 | few | TRBV10-2 | CASSEQGGEQFF | TGCGCCAGCAGTGAACAGGGGGGCGAGCAGTTCTTC
TRBD2 | TRBJ2-5 | few | TRBV4-1 | CASSLLYPGRGEETQYF | TGCGCCAGCAGCCTTCTGTATCCGGGGCGGGGGGAAGAGACCCAGTACTTC
NA | TRBJ1-4 | NA | TRBV14 | CASSQLGLNEKLFF | TGTGCCAGCAGCCAATTGGGACTTAATGAAAAACTGTTTTTT
NA | TRBJ2-6 | NA | TRBV7-9 | CASRREGANVLTF | TGTGCCAGCAGACGGGAGGGGGCCAACGTCCTGACTTTC
TRBD1 | TRBJ1-2 | once | TRBV28 | CASRPDREGYGYTF | TGTGCCAGCAGACCTGACAGGGAAGGCTATGGCTACACCTTC
TRBD1 | TRBJ1-2 | NA | TRBV27 | CASSLWGQGDIYGYTF | TGTGCCAGCAGTTTATGGGGACAGGGGGATATCTATGGCTACACCTTC
NA | TRBJ2-7 | few | TRBV6-1 | CASSDWSGGFLEQYF | TGTGCCAGCAGTGATTGGAGCGGAGGCTTTTTAGAGCAGTACTTC
TRBD1 | TRBJ1-1 | NA | TRBV3-1 | CASSRFGTAEAEAFF | TGTGCCAGCAGTCGCTTTGGGACAGCGGAGGCTGAAGCTTTCTTT
TRBD1 | TRBJ2-5 | NA | TRBV5-1 | CASSLAQDRGETQYF | TGCGCCAGCAGCTTGGCGCAGGACAGGGGAGAGACCCAGTACTTC
NA | TRBJ1-2 | NA | TRBV3-1 | CASSSFSGMAYGYTF | TGTGCCAGCAGCTCCTTCTCAGGGATGGCCTATGGCTACACCTTC
NA | TRBJ2-7 | NA | TRBV7-2 | CASSLSEGREQYF | TGTGCCAGCAGCTTGAGTGAAGGGCGCGAGCAGTACTTC
NA | TRBJ2-7 | few | TRBV29-1 | CSVEGGTLTAPYEQYF | TGCAGCGTTGAGGGCGGAACCCTAACCGCCCCCTACGAGCAGTACTTC
NA | TRBJ1-6 | NA | TRBV7-2 | CASSPGLGDPLHF | TGTGCCAGCAGCCCTGGTCTCGGGGATCCCCTCCACTTT
NA | TRBJ2-2 | NA | TRBV29-1 | CSVESLGNTGELFF | TGCAGCGTTGAGTCCCTCGGAAACACCGGGGAGCTGTTTTTT
NA | TRBJ2-2 | NA | TRBV27 | CAGRGGWDTGELFF | TGTGCCGGCAGAGGGGGGTGGGATACCGGGGAGCTGTTTTTT
NA | TRBJ2-4 | NA | TRBV6-5 | CASSLTTLGEQYF | TGTGCCAGCAGTTTGACGACGCTCGGAGAGCAGTACTTC
NA | TRBJ2-1 | few | TRBV20-1 | CSATGPFTSYNEQFF | TGCAGTGCTACCGGCCCGTTCACCTCCTACAATGAGCAGTTCTTC
NA | TRBJ2-3 | NA | TRBV24-1 | CATSSRGSRADTQYF | TGTGCCACCAGCTCCCGGGGGTCCCGCGCAGATACGCAGTATTTT
NA | TRBJ1-3 | once | TRBV5-1 | CASSWTTGGAGNTIYF | TGCGCCAGCAGCTGGACCACAGGTGGCGCCGGAAACACCATATATTTT
NA | TRBJ2-3 | NA | TRBV6-1 | CASSGAEYF | TGTGCCAGCAGTGGGGCGGAGTATTTT
TRBD2 | TRBJ2-4 | NA | TRBV9 | CASSVGAREIRNIQYF | TGTGCCAGCAGCGTAGGTGCGCGGGAGATACGGAACATTCAGTACTTC
TRBD1 | TRBJ2-7 | NA | TRBV3-1 | CASSHHTGDSYEQYF | TGTGCCAGCAGCCACCATACAGGGGATTCCTACGAGCAGTACTTC
NA | TRBJ2-3 | few | TRBV6-1 | CASRARLTDTQYF | TGTGCCAGCAGGGCCAGGCTCACAGATACGCAGTATTTT
NA | TRBJ2-7 | NA | TRBV6-1 | CAIQGFEQYF | TGTGCCATACAGGGTTTCGAGCAGTACTTC
TRBD2 | TRBJ2-4 | NA | TRBV6-1 | CATATSLGENIQYF | TGTGCCACCGCGACTAGCCTGGGGGAAAACATTCAGTACTTC
NA | TRBJ2-3 | many | TRBV12-3/TRBV12-4 | CASSWRGHGGDTQYF | TGTGCCAGCAGTTGGAGGGGACATGGGGGAGATACGCAGTATTTT
TRBD1 | TRBJ2-5 | NA | TRBV10-3 | CAISEGDRGGGETQYF | TGTGCCATCAGTGAGGGTGACAGGGGTGGGGGAGAGACCCAGTACTTC
NA | TRBJ1-4 | NA | TRBV5-5 | CASSEGHNEKLFF | TGTGCCAGCAGCGAGGGACATAATGAAAAACTGTTTTTT
NA | TRBJ2-6 | few | TRBV27 | CASSLKGYGANVLTF | TGTGCCAGCAGTTTAAAAGGGTACGGGGCCAACGTCCTGACTTTC
TRBD1 | TRBJ2-2 | NA | TRBV7-9 | CASSSAGTGDLNTGELFF | TGTGCCAGCAGCTCAGCCGGGACAGGGGACCTAAACACCGGGGAGCTGTTTTTT
NA | TRBJ1-2 | NA | TRBV27 | CASTPRAAANYGYTF | TGTGCCAGCACCCCGAGGGCGGCTGCTAACTATGGCTACACCTTC
TRBD1 | TRBJ2-5 | NA | TRBV10-3 | CAINSGQGAQETQYF | TGTGCCATCAACTCGGGACAGGGGGCTCAAGAGACCCAGTACTTC
NA | TRBJ2-7 | few | TRBV25-1 | CASSEGGVHEQYF | TGTGCCAGCAGTGAGGGTGGGGTCCACGAGCAGTACTTC
NA | TRBJ2-7 | many | TRBV6-6 | CASSYGGRAYEQYF | TGTGCCAGCAGTTACGGAGGCAGAGCCTACGAGCAGTACTTC
NA | TRBJ2-7 | NA | TRBV5-1 | CASSFRWGSNEQYF | TGCGCCAGCAGCTTCCGGTGGGGGAGCAACGAGCAGTACTTC
NA | TRBJ2-2 | NA | TRBV29-1 | CSVDKGSSSRELFF | TGCAGCGTTGACAAAGGGTCTAGCTCCCGGGAGCTGTTTTTT
NA | TRBJ1-1 | NA | TRBV11-2 | CASSLTAGENTEAFF | TGTGCCAGCAGCTTAACCGCAGGGGAGAACACTGAAGCTTTCTTT
TRBD2 | TRBJ2-5 | once | TRBV2 | CASTLLAGVWETQYF | TGTGCCAGCACCCTGCTAGCGGGAGTGTGGGAGACCCAGTACTTC
NA | TRBJ2-3 | NA | TRBV7-8 | CASSLAGQDRGPDTQYF | TGTGCCAGCAGCTTAGCGGGTCAGGATCGGGGCCCAGATACGCAGTATTTT
TRBD2 | TRBJ2-2 | NA | TRBV20-1 | CRDLAGPNTGELFF | TGCAGGGACCTAGCGGGACCGAACACCGGGGAGCTGTTTTTT
TRBD1 | TRBJ1-1 | few | TRBV5-1 | CASSLNRGQTEAFF | TGCGCCAGCAGCTTGAACAGGGGGCAGACTGAAGCTTTCTTT
NA | TRBJ2-1 | NA | TRBV12-5 | CASGLVQGIPPDNEQFF | TGTGCTAGTGGTTTGGTACAAGGTATCCCTCCCGACAATGAGCAGTTCTTC
NA | TRBJ1-1 | few | TRBV10-3 | CAISGIENTEAFF | TGTGCCATCAGTGGAATTGAGAACACTGAAGCTTTCTTT
NA | TRBJ2-7 | many | TRBV7-8 | CASSQRSGAYYEQYF | TGTGCCAGCAGCCAGCGGAGCGGAGCCTACTACGAGCAGTACTTC
NA | TRBJ2-1 | few | TRBV29-1 | CSVERGGPSSYNEQFF | TGCAGCGTTGAGAGGGGTGGTCCCAGCTCCTACAATGAGCAGTTCTTC